This T cell receptor (beta chain) comes out of a study of T cell repertoires in cytomegalovirus infection (dated by TCRdb to between 2017 and 2020). With regard to the full study: Donor HLA type was relevant to the analysis, as public TCR beta signatures indicated carriage of CMV infection together with the matching HLA type. Overall results and qualifications from the work: The ex vivo response was dominated by HLA-C-restricted CMV-specific TCR beta clonotypes, which also provided the single most frequent clonotype in two of eight donors. In both this cohort and an independent roughly 330-donor cohort, the cumulative frequency of public TCR beta family members distinguished carriers of CMV infection plus the relevant HLA type.

Concerning this clonotype itself: The specificity of this receptor is unknown. No per-base quality is available; no much larger clone lies one base away.

These reads were obtained on an Illumina HiSeq 1500. Through fastp at Q25 and MiXCR, TCRdb rebuilt clones from the public reads, retaining in-frame beta chains. Entries are consolidated by CDR3 protein sequence, retaining the most common genes and DNA. The sample data list 150,000 to 200,000 distinct CDR3 sequences, and 15% to 20% of these were observed just once. The ten largest account for 15% to 20% of the sample. This TCR was recovered from a human donor in good health (CMV status not recorded). Some clones in this sample may be carry-over from other donors' samples. The sample consisted of CD8+ T cells from PBMCs.

The DNA reads as follows: TGTGCCAGCAGCCAAGGACTAGCGGGAGGTCCATGGGATACGCAGTATTTT. Its translation reads: CASSQGLAGGPWDTQYF. The sequence is built from TRBV6-2 or TRBV6-3 and TRBJ2-3; 14 nucleotides in the junction match TRBD2. Including cysteine and phenylalanine, the CDR3 has 17 amino acids. Solely the CDR3 DNA is kept, with 51 bases framed from the first base. CDR1 and CDR2 are drawn from the germline V gene: MNHEY, SVGEGT. V is cut back by 6 bases and J by 6 bases, with 11 bases in the junction unmatched.